The sequence of this T cell receptor beta chain was determined in a study of T cells in Graves' hyperthyroidism and ophthalmopathy. This clonotype was seen repeatedly, ten times or more. The antigen is undetermined. Findings and limits, study-wide: From stable hyperthyroidism, ophthalmopathy was set apart by a 13 V-J model.

Exclusion of a patient resulted from uncontrolled infection, other autoimmune disease, pregnancy or lactation. Orbital computed tomography, thyroid ultrasound, serum thyroxine and TRAb, and clinical symptoms together informed the diagnoses. Each 10 ml fresh peripheral blood draw supplied the PBMCs. It was RNA transcripts that yielded the amplified TCR beta CDR3 regions. Primed by the HTBI set, a first-round RT-PCR was run on the TCR CDR3. Each CDR3 protein is one row after TCRdb ran MiXCR on the multiplex PCR reads. The sample has some 250,000 distinct CDR3 sequences, about 14% seen once. Trimming left V 1 base short and J 8 bases short, with 15 bases between. CDR3 length: 16 amino acids. Per germline, CDR1 MNHNS and CDR2 SASEGT.

Sequenced sample: blood. This chain links TRBV6-1 with TRBJ1-6; D remains ambiguous. The clonotype was recovered from a middle-aged woman with Graves' hyperthyroidism that later progressed to Graves' ophthalmopathy. CDR3 amino acids: CASSEVYRVADSPLHF. The CDR3 coding sequence is TGTGCCAGCAGTGAAGTCTACCGAGTAGCAGATTCACCCCTCCACTTT.